These 18 T cell receptor beta chains came from one sample sequenced in a study of blood T cell repertoires in COVID-19. The data were produced by immunoSEQ multiplex PCR, yet TCRdb's version contains in-frame clones alone and is incomplete. This sample has roughly 200,000 clones, with roughly 84% found just once. The sequenced material came from peripheral blood. Every receptor here comes from a woman older than 75 with acute or convalescent COVID-19.

V gene TRBV10-3 combines with J gene TRBJ2-1; 9 bases align to TRBD2. Trimming cost V 1 base and J 5 bases; bases outside gene matches: 3. This CDR3 has 15 residues. Germline lookup yields CDR1 ENHRY and CDR2 SYGVKD. The CDR3 here is CAISELIAGDNEQFF. CDR3 in DNA: TGTGCCATCAGTGAGTTAATAGCGGGGGACAATGAGCAGTTCTTC.

The chain combines TRBV7-2 with TRBJ1-4; D perhaps matches TRBD1 (6 bases). V lost 0 bases, J lost 7 bases, and 12 bases lay in between. Per the germline V gene, CDR1 is SGHTA and CDR2 is FQGNSA. This CDR3 contains 15 residues. CDR3 bases: TGTGCCAGCAGCTTAGCAGGGGGTTGGGGTGAAAAACTGTTTTTT. Translation gives CASSLAGGWGEKLFF.

The chain uses TRBV6-5 and TRBJ2-1; TRBD1 agrees at 7 bases. V lost 2 bases, J lost 13 bases, and 8 bases stayed unmatched. CDR1 MNHEY and CDR2 SVGAGI come from the germline V gene. This CDR3 spans 13 amino acids. The CDR3 DNA sequence: TGTGCCAGCAGTTACGGGGCGGCAGGGGGACAGTTCTTC. Translation gives CASSYGAAGGQFF.

The J gene is TRBJ2-5, the V gene TRBV2; tentative D call: TRBD2 (5 bases). The germline V gene encodes CDR1 SNHLY and CDR2 FYNNEI. This CDR3 contains 13 residues. Between the trimmed V and J ends, which lost 2 bases and 2 bases, there was a span of 6 bases. The CDR3 coding sequence is TGTGCCAGCAGTGAACAGCGGCAAGAGACCCAGTACTTC. Its protein is CASSEQRQETQYF.

This clone appeared once. V is TRBV5-1 and J is TRBJ1-1; D not resolved. The CDR3 is made up of 13 amino acids. V lost 0 bases, J lost 4 bases, and 7 bases lay in between. Germline V lookup: CDR1 SGHRS, CDR2 YFSETQ. The CDR3 is CASSLEGATEAFF. The DNA of the CDR3 is TGCGCCAGCAGCTTGGAGGGAGCCACTGAAGCTTTCTTT.

The V call is TRBV3-1 (or the pseudogene TRBV3-2), the J call TRBJ1-2, with TRBD1 identical over 8 bases. The germline V gene encodes CDR1 LGHDT and CDR2 YNNKEL (reference sequence). There are 15 residues in the CDR3. With 3 bases clipped from V and 1 base from J, the junction kept 4 bases outside the gene matches. The CDR3 here is CASSHSGTGNYGYTF. The CDR3 nucleotides are TGTGCCAGCAGCCACTCCGGGACAGGTAACTATGGCTACACCTTC.

The CDR3: CASSLTTGQPQHF. In nucleotides, the CDR3 is TGTGCCAGCAGCTTAACGACGGGACAACCCCAGCATTTT. This chain connects TRBV7-3 to TRBJ1-5, with D perhaps TRBD1 (6 bases). V was cut by 0 bases and J by 10 bases, with 10 bases left in between. The CDR3 runs to 13 residues. Germline V gene data show CDR1 as SGHTA and CDR2 as FQGTGA.

The rearrangement joins TRBV3-1 (or the pseudogene TRBV3-2) to TRBJ1-1; a weak D match, TRBD1 (5 bases). Trimming pared 0 bases from V and 5 bases from J, leaving 10 bases between. CDR1 is LGHDT and CDR2 is YNNKEL in the germline V gene (reference sequence). The CDR3 contains 14 residues. The DNA for the CDR3 is TGTGCCAGCAGCCAAGATGATAGGGGAACTGAAGCTTTCTTT. It encodes CASSQDDRGTEAFF.

The V call is TRBV7-8, the J call TRBJ2-7; D may be TRBD1 (5 bases). V shed 5 bases and J shed 7 bases, with 12 bases lying between them. Germline values: CDR1 SGHVS, CDR2 FQNEAQ. This CDR3 has 12 residues. CDR3 in DNA: TGTGCCAGCAGCCTTAGTAGGGGTGAGCAGTACTTC. Protein: CASSLSRGEQYF.

The chain has TRBV12-3 or TRBV12-4 and TRBJ2-7; 10 bases line up with TRBD2. Trimming at V came to 10 bases and at J to 0 bases, leaving 3 bases not matched to a gene. The CDR3 covers 13 residues. CDR3 bases: TGTGCCACTCGGACTAGCGGCTCCTACGAGCAGTACTTC. Its protein product is CATRTSGSYEQYF.

The chain is built from TRBV11-2 and TRBJ2-3; D unclear. The V and J ends lost 1 base and 4 bases respectively, with 15 bases between them. The CDR3 contains 16 residues. Germline-derived CDR1 and CDR2 are SGHAT and FQNNGV. The CDR3 protein is CASSLAGTATADTQYF. The CDR3 DNA reads as TGTGCCAGCAGCTTAGCCGGTACCGCCACAGCAGATACGCAGTATTTT.

CDR3 sequence: CAGEQGSYEQYF. The CDR3 DNA reads as TGTGCCGGAGAACAGGGCTCCTACGAGCAGTACTTC. This chain connects TRBV7-6 to TRBJ2-7; D perhaps matches TRBD1 (6 bases). Trimming took off 11 bases at V and 0 bases at J, with 11 bases between the two ends. The CDR3 spans 12 residues. Per the germline V gene, CDR1 is SGHVS and CDR2 is FNYEAQ.

The V and J genes are TRBV5-1 and TRBJ2-7; perhaps TRBD2 as D (5 bases). Germline V gene sequence: CDR1 SGHRS, CDR2 YFSETQ. The CDR3 contains 14 residues. V was pared by 0 bases and J by 4 bases, with 11 bases between. CDR3 bases: TGCGCCAGCAGCTTGGGAGGACTTCAATACGAGCAGTACTTC. Amino acid sequence: CASSLGGLQYEQYF.

Only one count was recorded for this clone. The chain couples TRBV5-1 to TRBJ2-7; D gene unclear. This CDR3 comprises 13 residues. V lost 6 bases and J lost 9, with 19 bases in between. Germline V CDR1 and CDR2: SGHRS, YFSETQ. This chain's CDR3 is CASINSLPTGQYF. The CDR3 DNA follows: TGCGCCAGCATCAATTCCCTACCTACCGGGCAGTACTTC.

This chain connects TRBV5-5 to TRBJ1-1, with TRBD1 as a possible D gene (5 bases). Germline V CDR1 and CDR2: SGHKS, YYEKEE (reference sequence). V lost 2 bases and J lost 0, with 11 bases in between. CDR3 length: 15 amino acids. CDR3 sequence (DNA): TGTGCCAGCAGCTTCTATAGACAGATGAACACTGAAGCTTTCTTT. The encoded protein is CASSFYRQMNTEAFF.

Only one count was recorded for this clone. This chain uses TRBV5-1 with TRBJ1-1; D unclear. CDR1 and CDR2 (germline): SGHRS, YFSETQ. CDR3 length: 16 residues. The V end lost 5 bases, the J end lost 0 bases, and 17 bases lay between the germline ends. The DNA of the CDR3 is TGCGCCAGCAGTACAATAACAGTCGGGATGAACACTGAAGCTTTCTTT. This gives the protein CASSTITVGMNTEAFF.

The V gene is TRBV5-6, the J gene TRBJ2-1; 10 bases align to TRBD2. The junction had 8 bases not matched to a gene; V was cut back by 2 bases and J by 6 bases. The CDR3 runs 16 residues. CDR1 and CDR2 from the germline V gene are SGHDT and YYEEEE. CDR3 coding DNA: TGTGCCAGCAGCTTTCGTGGACTAGCGGAGGCCAATGAGCAGTTCTTC. It is translated as CASSFRGLAEANEQFF.

The rearrangement links TRBV19 to TRBJ1-5; weak D call: TRBD1 (6 bases). The CDR3 covers 15 residues. V lost 3 bases, J lost 4 bases, and 13 bases lay in between. Germline CDR1 and CDR2: LNHDA and SQIVND (reference sequence). CDR3 DNA sequence: TGTGCCAGTAGTATTGTAACAGGGAAGAATCAGCCCCAGCATTTT. Translation: CASSIVTGKNQPQHF.